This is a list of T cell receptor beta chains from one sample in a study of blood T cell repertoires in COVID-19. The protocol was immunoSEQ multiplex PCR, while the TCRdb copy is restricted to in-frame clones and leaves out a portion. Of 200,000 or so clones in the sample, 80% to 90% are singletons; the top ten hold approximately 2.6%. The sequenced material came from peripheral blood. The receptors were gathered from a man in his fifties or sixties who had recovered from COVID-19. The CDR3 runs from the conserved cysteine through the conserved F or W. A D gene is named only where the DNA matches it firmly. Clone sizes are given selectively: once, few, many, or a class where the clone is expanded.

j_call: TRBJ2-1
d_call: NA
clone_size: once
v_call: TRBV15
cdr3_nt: TGTGCCACCAGCAGAGACAGCGGAACCTACAATGAGCAGTTCTTC
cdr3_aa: CATSRDSGTYNEQFF

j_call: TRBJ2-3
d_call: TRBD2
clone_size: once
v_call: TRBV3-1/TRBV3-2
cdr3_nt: TGTGCCAGCAGCCCCGGACTAGCGGGGGGTATTCAACGGGGTACGCAGTATTTT
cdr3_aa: CASSPGLAGGIQRGTQYF

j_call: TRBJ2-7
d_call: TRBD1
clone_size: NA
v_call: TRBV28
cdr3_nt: TGTGCCAGCATCCTGAGGACAGGGCTCGAGCAGTACTTC
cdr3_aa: CASILRTGLEQYF

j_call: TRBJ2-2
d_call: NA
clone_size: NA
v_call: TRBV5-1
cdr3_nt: TGCGCCAGCAGTATTACTAGAAGAATGAACACCGGGGAGCTGTTTTTT
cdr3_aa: CASSITRRMNTGELFF

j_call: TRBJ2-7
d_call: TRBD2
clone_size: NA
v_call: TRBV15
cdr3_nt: TGTGCCACCAGCAGAGATTTTAGCGGGAGATACGAGCAGTACTTC
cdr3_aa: CATSRDFSGRYEQYF

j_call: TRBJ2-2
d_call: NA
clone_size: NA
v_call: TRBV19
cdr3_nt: TGTGCCAGTAGTACCGGGGGGCTTTGGAACACCGGGGAGCTGTTTTTT
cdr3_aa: CASSTGGLWNTGELFF

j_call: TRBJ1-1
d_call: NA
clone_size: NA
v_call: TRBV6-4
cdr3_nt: TGTGCCAGCAGTGTACCAGGGGAAGCTTTCTTT
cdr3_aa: CASSVPGEAFF

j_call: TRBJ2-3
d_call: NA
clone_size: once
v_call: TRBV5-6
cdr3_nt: TGTGCCAGCGGCCAGGGGGGAGATACGCAGTATTTT
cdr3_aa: CASGQGGDTQYF

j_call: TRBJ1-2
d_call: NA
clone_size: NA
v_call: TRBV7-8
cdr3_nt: TGTGCCAGCAGCTTAAATACAGGAAACTATGGCTACACCTTC
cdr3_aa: CASSLNTGNYGYTF

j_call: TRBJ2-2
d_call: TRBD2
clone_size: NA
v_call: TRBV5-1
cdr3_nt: TGCGCCAGCAGCTCTGGACCTCAAGGGGAGGGTACCGGGGAGCTGTTTTTT
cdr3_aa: CASSSGPQGEGTGELFF

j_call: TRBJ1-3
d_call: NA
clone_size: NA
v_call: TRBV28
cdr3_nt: TGTGCCAGCACGAGCTCTGGAAACACCATATATTTT
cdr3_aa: CASTSSGNTIYF

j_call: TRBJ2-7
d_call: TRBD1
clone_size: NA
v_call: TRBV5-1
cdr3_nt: TGCGCCAGCAGCATACAACCCGGGACAGGCGCCTACGAGCAGTACTTC
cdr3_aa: CASSIQPGTGAYEQYF

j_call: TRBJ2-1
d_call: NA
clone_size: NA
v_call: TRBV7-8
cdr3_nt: TGTGCCAGCAGCGCCAGCGGTTATACCGACTCCTACAATGAGCAGTTCTTC
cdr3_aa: CASSASGYTDSYNEQFF

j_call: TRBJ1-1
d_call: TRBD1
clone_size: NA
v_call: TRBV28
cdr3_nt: TGTGCCAGCTCGGGACAGGCCAACACTGAAGCTTTCTTT
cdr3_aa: CASSGQANTEAFF

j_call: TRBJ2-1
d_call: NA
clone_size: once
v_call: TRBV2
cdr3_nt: TGTGCCAGCAGACCTCACGGTAACGGTGAGCAGTTCTTC
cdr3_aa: CASRPHGNGEQFF

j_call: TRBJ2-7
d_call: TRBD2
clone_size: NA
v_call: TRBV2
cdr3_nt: TGTGCCAGCATACTAGCGGGATATAACGAGCAGTACTTC
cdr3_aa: CASILAGYNEQYF

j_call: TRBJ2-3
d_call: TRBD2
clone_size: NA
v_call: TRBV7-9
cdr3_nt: TGTGCCAGCAGCTTACACGGGGGGAACACAGATACGCAGTATTTT
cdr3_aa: CASSLHGGNTDTQYF

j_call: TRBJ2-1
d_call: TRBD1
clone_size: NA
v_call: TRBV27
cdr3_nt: TGTGCCAGCAGTCACGACAGGGGCTTCTACAATGAGCAGTTCTTC
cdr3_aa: CASSHDRGFYNEQFF

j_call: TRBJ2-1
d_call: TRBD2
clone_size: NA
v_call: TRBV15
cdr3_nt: TGTGCCACCGATAGAAGTGAAACTAGCGGGAGGTCTATGAACAATGAGCAGTTCTTC
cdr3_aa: CATDRSETSGRSMNNEQFF

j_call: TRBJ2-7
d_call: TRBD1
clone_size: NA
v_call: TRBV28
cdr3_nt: TGTGCCAGCAGTTTATACAGGGGTACCTACGAGCAGTACTTC
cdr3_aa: CASSLYRGTYEQYF

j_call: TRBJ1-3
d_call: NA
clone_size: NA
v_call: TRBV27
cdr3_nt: TGTGCCAGCAGTTTTAGCGGGGGCCTTGGAAACACCATATATTTT
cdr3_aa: CASSFSGGLGNTIYF

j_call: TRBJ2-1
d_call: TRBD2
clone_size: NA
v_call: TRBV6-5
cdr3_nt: TGTGCCAGCACTACGGGAGGGCTCGCTGAGCAGTTCTTC
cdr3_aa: CASTTGGLAEQFF

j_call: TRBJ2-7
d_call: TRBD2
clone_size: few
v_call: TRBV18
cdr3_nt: TGTGCCAGCTCACCACCGGGACTAGCCCAATACGAGCAGTACTTC
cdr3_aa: CASSPPGLAQYEQYF

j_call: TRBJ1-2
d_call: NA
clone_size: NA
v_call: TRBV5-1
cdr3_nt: TGCGCCAGCAGCGCCGAATCTCAGGTTAACTATGGCTACACCTTC
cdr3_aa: CASSAESQVNYGYTF

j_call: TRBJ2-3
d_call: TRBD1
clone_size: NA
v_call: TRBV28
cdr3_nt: TGTGCCAGCACCCAACCTGGGACAGGGGTACATACGCAGTATTTT
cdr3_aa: CASTQPGTGVHTQYF

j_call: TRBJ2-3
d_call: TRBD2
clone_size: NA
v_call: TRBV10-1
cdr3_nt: TGCGCCAGCAGCCCGACGGAACTAGCGGGAGGGCTAGATACGCAGTATTTT
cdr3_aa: CASSPTELAGGLDTQYF

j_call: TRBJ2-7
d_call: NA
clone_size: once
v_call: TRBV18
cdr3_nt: TGTGCCAGCTCACCACCGGCAGGGGGAGGAGAGCAGTACTTC
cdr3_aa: CASSPPAGGGEQYF

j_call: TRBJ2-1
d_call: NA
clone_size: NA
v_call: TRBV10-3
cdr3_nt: TGTGCCATCAGAGGGGACTTTGACAATGAGCAGTTCTTC
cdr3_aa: CAIRGDFDNEQFF

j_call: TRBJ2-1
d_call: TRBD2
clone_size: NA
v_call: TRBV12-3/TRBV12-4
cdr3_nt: TGTGCCAGCAGTAGGGCGGGAGTCAATGAGCAGTTCTTC
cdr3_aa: CASSRAGVNEQFF

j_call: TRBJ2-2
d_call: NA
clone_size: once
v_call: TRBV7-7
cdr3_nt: TGTGCCAGCAGCCCAACAGGGCTCGGGGAGCTGTTTTTT
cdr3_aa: CASSPTGLGELFF

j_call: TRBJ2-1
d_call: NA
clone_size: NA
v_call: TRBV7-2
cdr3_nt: TGTGCCAGCAGGGGGCAGGGCAATCGCTTCAACTACAATGAGCAGTTCTTC
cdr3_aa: CASRGQGNRFNYNEQFF

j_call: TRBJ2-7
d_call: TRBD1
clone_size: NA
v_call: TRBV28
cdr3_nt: TGTGCCAGCAGCTTACAGGGGGCGCTTAACTACGAGCAGTACTTC
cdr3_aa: CASSLQGALNYEQYF

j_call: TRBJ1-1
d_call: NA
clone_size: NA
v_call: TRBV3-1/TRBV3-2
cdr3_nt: TGTGCCAGCAGCCAAGCCGAGGGGGTCTTATTGAACACTGAAGCTTTCTTT
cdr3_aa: CASSQAEGVLLNTEAFF

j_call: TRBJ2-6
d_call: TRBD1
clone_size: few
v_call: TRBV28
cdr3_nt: TGTGCCAGCGGTCCGGGACAGGGATTCTCTGGGGCCAACGTCCTGACTTTC
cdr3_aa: CASGPGQGFSGANVLTF

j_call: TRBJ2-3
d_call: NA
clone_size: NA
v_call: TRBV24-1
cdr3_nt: TGTGCCACCAGTGATTTTAGGGAGTCAATCACAGATACGCAGTATTTT
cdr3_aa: CATSDFRESITDTQYF

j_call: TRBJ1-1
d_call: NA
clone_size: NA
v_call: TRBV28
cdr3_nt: TGTGCCAGCAGTCCCGGGACAAGTAGAATGAGGCGAGCTTTCTTT
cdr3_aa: CASSPGTSRMRRAFF

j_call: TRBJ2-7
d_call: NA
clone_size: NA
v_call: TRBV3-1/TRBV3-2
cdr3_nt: TGTGCCAGCAGCCGGACAGCCTACGAGCAGTACTTC
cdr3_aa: CASSRTAYEQYF

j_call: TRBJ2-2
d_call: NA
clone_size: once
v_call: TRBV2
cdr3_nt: TGTGCCAGCAGTGAAAGGGGGAGGGTCACCGGGGAGCTGTTTTTT
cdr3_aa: CASSERGRVTGELFF

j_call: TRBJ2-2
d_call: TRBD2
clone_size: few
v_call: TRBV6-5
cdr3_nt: TGTGCCAGCAGTTACTCCGGGGGGGCGGGCACCGGGGAGCTGTTTTTT
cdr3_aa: CASSYSGGAGTGELFF

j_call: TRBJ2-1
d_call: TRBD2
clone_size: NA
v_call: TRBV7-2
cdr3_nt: TGTGCCAGCAGCTTTCTAGCGGGCCAATACAATGAGCAGTTCTTC
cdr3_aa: CASSFLAGQYNEQFF

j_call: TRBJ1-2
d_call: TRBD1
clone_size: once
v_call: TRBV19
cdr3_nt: TGTGCCAGTAGTATAGGCGGGACGGTCCGGGACAGAACCTATGGCTACACCTTC
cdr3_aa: CASSIGGTVRDRTYGYTF

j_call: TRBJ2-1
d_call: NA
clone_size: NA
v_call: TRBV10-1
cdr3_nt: TGCGCCAGCAGTCAGGTCTACAATGAGCAGTTCTTC
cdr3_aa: CASSQVYNEQFF